This T cell receptor beta chain was sequenced during a study of T cells in tuberculosis. V was pared by 5 bases and J by 6 bases, with 14 bases between. Germline loops: CDR1 SEHNR, CDR2 FQNEAQ (reference sequence). The CDR3 covers 14 residues. This table comes from immunoSEQ multiplex PCR, and its TCRdb copy is limited to in-frame clones, with some not included. The repertoire holds 25,000 to 35,000 clones, about 92% seen once, with 6.8% in the top ten. General study results and limits: Smaller alpha distances in active tuberculosis partly reflected shorter CDR3-alpha lengths.

This sample's time point: new active TB diagnosis, blood taken before or within 7 days of starting treatment. HIV-seronegative South African adults aged 18 years or older had newly diagnosed active tuberculosis. Concerning this clone: The target antigen is unknown.

The chain uses TRBV7-9 and TRBJ1-5, with D possibly matching TRBD1 (6 bases). Sequencing was performed on PBMCs, taken at tuberculosis diagnosis. This receptor was obtained from an adult with tuberculosis. CDR3 in DNA: TGTGCCAGCAGCCGTACAGGGAGCGGTCAGCCCCAGCATTTT. It is translated as CASSRTGSGQPQHF. Full variable domain (rest looked up from reference TRBV7-9 and TRBJ1-5): DTGVSQNPRHKITKRGQNVTFRCDPISEHNRLYWYRQTLGQGPEFLTYFQNEAQLEKSRLLSDRFSAERPKGSFSTLEIQRTEQGDSAMYLCASSRTGSGQPQHFGDGTRLSIL.